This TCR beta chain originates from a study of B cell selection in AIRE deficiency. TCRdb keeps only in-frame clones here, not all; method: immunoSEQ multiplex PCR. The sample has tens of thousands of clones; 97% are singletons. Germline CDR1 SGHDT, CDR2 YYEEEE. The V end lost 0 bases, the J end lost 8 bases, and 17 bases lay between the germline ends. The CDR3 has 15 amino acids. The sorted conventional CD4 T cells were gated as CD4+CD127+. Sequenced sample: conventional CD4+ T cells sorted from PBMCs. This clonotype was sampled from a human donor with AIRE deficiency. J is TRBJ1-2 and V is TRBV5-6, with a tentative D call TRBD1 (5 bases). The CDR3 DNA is TGTGCCAGCAGCTTGGAGGAGTGGCAGGGTGAAGGCTACACCTTC. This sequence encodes CASSLEEWQGEGYTF.